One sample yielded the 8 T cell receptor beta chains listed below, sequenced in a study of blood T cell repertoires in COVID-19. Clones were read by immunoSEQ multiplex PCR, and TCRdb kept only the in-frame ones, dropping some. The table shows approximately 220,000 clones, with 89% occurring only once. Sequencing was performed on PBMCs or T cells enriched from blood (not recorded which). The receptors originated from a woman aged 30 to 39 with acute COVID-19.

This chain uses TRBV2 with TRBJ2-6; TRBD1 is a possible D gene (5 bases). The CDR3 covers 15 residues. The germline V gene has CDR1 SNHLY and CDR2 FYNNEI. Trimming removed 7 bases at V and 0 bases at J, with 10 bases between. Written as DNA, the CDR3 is TGTGCCAGCATCAGGGCCCTCTCTGGGGCCAACGTCCTGACTTTC. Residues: CASIRALSGANVLTF.

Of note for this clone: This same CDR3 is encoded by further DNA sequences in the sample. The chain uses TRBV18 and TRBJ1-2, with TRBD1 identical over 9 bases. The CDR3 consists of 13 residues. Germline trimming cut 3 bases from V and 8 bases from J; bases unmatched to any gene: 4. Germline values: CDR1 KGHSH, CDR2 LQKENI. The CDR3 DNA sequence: TGTGCCAGCTCACCGGGACAGGGAGGGGGCTACACCTTC. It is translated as CASSPGQGGGYTF.

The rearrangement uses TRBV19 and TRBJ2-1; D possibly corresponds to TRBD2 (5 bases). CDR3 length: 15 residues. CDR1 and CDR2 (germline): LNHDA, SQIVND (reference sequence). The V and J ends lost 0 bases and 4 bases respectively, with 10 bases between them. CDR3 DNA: TGTGCCAGTAGTATAGACGGAGGACTGTACAATGAGCAGTTCTTC. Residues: CASSIDGGLYNEQFF.

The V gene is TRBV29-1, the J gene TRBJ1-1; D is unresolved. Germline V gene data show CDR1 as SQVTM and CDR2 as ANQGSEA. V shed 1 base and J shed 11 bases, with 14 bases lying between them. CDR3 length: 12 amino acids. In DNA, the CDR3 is TGCAGCGTTGAAGTTGAGGTTCTCTCGGCTTTCTTT. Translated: CSVEVEVLSAFF.

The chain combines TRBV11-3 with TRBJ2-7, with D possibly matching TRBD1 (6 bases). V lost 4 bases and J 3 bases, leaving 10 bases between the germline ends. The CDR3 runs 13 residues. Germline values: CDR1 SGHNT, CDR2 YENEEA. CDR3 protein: CASSYGQLYEQYF. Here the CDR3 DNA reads TGTGCCAGCAGCTATGGACAGCTCTACGAGCAGTACTTC. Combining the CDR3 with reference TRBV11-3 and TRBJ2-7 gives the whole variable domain EAGVVQSPRYKIIEKKQPVAFWCNPISGHNTLYWYLQNLGQGPELLIRYENEEAVDDSQLPKDRFSAERLKGVDSTLKIQPAELGDSAVYLCASSYGQLYEQYFGPGTRLTVT.

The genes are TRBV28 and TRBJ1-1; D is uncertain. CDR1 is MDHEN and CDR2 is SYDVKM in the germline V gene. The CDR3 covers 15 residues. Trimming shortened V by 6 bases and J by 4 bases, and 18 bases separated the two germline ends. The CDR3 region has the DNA TGTGCCAGCAGCAAGCGTCGGCCCGAGGGCACTGAAGCTTTCTTT. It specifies CASSKRRPEGTEAFF.

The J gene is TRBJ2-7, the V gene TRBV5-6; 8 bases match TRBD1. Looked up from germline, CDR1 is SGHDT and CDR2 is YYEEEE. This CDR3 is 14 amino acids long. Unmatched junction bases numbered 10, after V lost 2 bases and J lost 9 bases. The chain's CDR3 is CASSFRDRQSGQYF. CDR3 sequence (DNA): TGTGCCAGCAGCTTTAGGGACAGGCAGTCGGGGCAGTACTTC.

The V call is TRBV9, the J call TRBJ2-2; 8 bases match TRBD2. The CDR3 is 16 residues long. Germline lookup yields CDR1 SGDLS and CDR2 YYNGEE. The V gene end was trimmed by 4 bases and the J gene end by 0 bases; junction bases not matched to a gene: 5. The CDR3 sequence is CASSTQTSANTGELFF. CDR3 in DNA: TGTGCCAGCAGCACCCAGACTAGCGCGAACACCGGGGAGCTGTTTTTT.